The 21 T cell receptor beta chains listed next were all sequenced from one sample in a study of cytomegalovirus exposure and HLA in healthy donors. PCR amplification relied on 60 Vbeta primers (plus 13 Jbeta primers). Profiled with immunoSEQ multiplex PCR; TCRdb holds only in-frame clones, not every one. In the table there are under 200,000 clones, roughly 81% of which are singletons. The sequencing sample was made of PBMCs. Receptors were obtained from a woman aged 45-65 years in good health and CMV-seronegative.

V is TRBV28 and J is TRBJ1-4; D perhaps matches TRBD1 (6 bases). The length of the CDR3 is 16 residues. Looked up from germline, CDR1 is MDHEN and CDR2 is SYDVKM. The germline V and J ends were trimmed by 2 bases and 4 bases, with 14 bases remaining between them. The CDR3 protein is CASSLQGKLDNEKLFF. CDR3 sequence (DNA): TGTGCCAGCAGTTTACAGGGGAAACTTGATAATGAAAAACTGTTTTTT.

V gene TRBV29-1 combines with J gene TRBJ2-3; 7 bases line up with TRBD1. The germline CDR1 and CDR2 sequences are SQVTM and ANQGSEA. J lost 3 bases, V lost 7 bases, and 4 bases had no gene match. The CDR3 extends over 12 amino acids. CDR3 residues: CSGRQGTDTQYF. The CDR3 DNA reads TGCAGCGGAAGACAGGGTACAGATACGCAGTATTTT.

The V and J genes are TRBV7-2 and TRBJ1-2; possibly TRBD1 for D (6 bases). The CDR3 is made up of 19 amino acids. Germline V gene sequence: CDR1 SGHTA, CDR2 FQGNSA. The V gene lost 5 bases and the J gene lost 3 bases, with 28 bases spanning the gap. The CDR3 loop is CASSHEGVETTDRHYGYTF. CDR3 sequence (DNA): TGTGCCAGCAGCCATGAAGGAGTGGAAACCACGGACAGACACTATGGCTACACCTTC.

The chain employs TRBV4-3 and TRBJ2-7, with 8 positions matching TRBD2. The CDR3 is 17 amino acids. The germline V gene has CDR1 LGHNA and CDR2 YSLEER. Unmatched junction bases numbered 10, after V lost 1 base and J lost 2 bases. The CDR3 coding sequence is TGCGCCAGCAGCCAAGCGGGAACGGGACTAGGGACCTACGAGCAGTACTTC. Its translation is CASSQAGTGLGTYEQYF.

The CDR3 DNA reads TGTGCCAGCAGCTTAGGGACAGGGGATGAAAAACTGTTTTTT. Translation: CASSLGTGDEKLFF. The chain couples TRBV5-4 to TRBJ1-4; 10 nucleotides line up with TRBD1. The V gene's germline CDR1 is SGHNT and CDR2 YYREEE (reference sequence). The CDR3 length is 14 residues. With 2 bases clipped from V and 6 bases from J, the junction kept 1 base outside the gene matches.

The chain links TRBV4-3 to TRBJ2-3; 10 bases line up with TRBD2. CDR1 is LGHNA, CDR2 YSLEER, per germline. The CDR3 consists of 15 residues. The junction had 6 bases not matched to a gene; V was cut back by 0 bases and J by 9 bases. CDR3 bases: TGCGCCAGCAGCCAAGAAAGCGGGAGGGCAGGGACGCAGTATTTT. It specifies CASSQESGRAGTQYF.

This clone has a handful of counts. J is TRBJ1-1 and V is TRBV6-1; tentative D call: TRBD1 (5 bases). Trimming cost V 1 base and J 0 bases, with 15 bases left between them. The CDR3 is 17 residues long. Germline lookup yields CDR1 MNHNS and CDR2 SASEGT. The CDR3 nucleotides read TGTGCCAGCAGTGAAGGAGGATATAGGGGTATGAACACTGAAGCTTTCTTT. It yields the protein CASSEGGYRGMNTEAFF.

The J gene is TRBJ1-3, the V gene TRBV5-1, with unresolved D. CDR1 SGHRS and CDR2 YFSETQ come from the germline V gene. V was clipped by 0 bases and J by 4 bases, with 14 bases between them. This CDR3 has 16 amino acids. CDR3 nucleotides: TGCGCCAGCAGCTTGGGTGCGAGAACGGGGGGAAACACCATATATTTT. This translates into CASSLGARTGGNTIYF.

This clone was found once. The DNA of the CDR3 is TGTGCCAGTAGTATTAGCAGGGGGAATGAAGCTTTCTTT. Its protein is CASSISRGNEAFF. The V call is TRBV19, the J call TRBJ1-1, with 7 bases lining up with TRBD1. With V trimmed by 3 bases and J by 7 bases, 5 bases remained unmatched. The germline CDR1 and CDR2 sequences are LNHDA and SQIVND (reference sequence). CDR3 size: 13 residues. Complete variable domain (other parts from reference TRBV19 and TRBJ1-1): DGGITQSPKYLFRKEGQNVTLSCEQNLNHDAMYWYRQDPGQGLRLIYYSQIVNDFQKGDIAEGYSVSREKKESFPLTVTSAQKNPTAFYLCASSISRGNEAFFGQGTRLTVV.

The chain combines TRBV11-2 with TRBJ1-5; no clear D gene. V was shortened by 2 bases and J by 1 base, with 9 bases between the two germline ends. The CDR3 is made up of 15 amino acids. The V gene's germline CDR1 is SGHAT and CDR2 FQNNGV. The CDR3 loop reads CASSLIPGSNQPQHF. The CDR3, as DNA: TGTGCCAGCAGCTTAATCCCAGGCAGCAATCAGCCCCAGCATTTT.

There are a few counts of this clone. The chain couples TRBV19 to TRBJ1-1; 7 nucleotides line up with TRBD1. V lost 4 bases and J lost 4; bases outside the gene matches: 3. The CDR3 is made up of 13 amino acids. Germline V lookup: CDR1 LNHDA, CDR2 SQIVND (reference sequence). In nucleotides, the CDR3 is TGTGCCAGTAGTACCCAGGGGGGCACTGAAGCTTTCTTT. Translated: CASSTQGGTEAFF.

The rearrangement joins TRBV19 to TRBJ1-2; D ambiguous. The germline V and J ends were trimmed by 2 bases and 1 base, with 2 bases remaining between them. The CDR3 is made up of 12 amino acids. Germline V lookup: CDR1 LNHDA, CDR2 SQIVND (reference sequence). CDR3 nucleotides: TGTGCCAGTAGTATACTTAACTATGGCTACACCTTC. Translation: CASSILNYGYTF.

This clone was seen once. The V call is TRBV7-2, the J call TRBJ2-7; possibly TRBD1 for D (5 bases). The CDR3 is 12 residues long. Germline values: CDR1 SGHTA, CDR2 FQGNSA. V gave up 5 bases and J gave up 6 bases, with 11 bases separating them. In DNA form, the CDR3 reads TGTGCCAGCAGCGCCAGGGTCGGCGAGCAGTACTTC. The encoded protein is CASSARVGEQYF.

The chain uses TRBV6-1 and TRBJ1-4; TRBD1 agrees at 7 bases. Per germline, CDR1 MNHNS and CDR2 SASEGT. The CDR3 loop spans 18 amino acids. V was clipped by 0 bases and J by 7 bases; unmatched bases: 14. CDR3 coding DNA: TGTGCCAGCAGTGAAGCGTTTGGGGGCAGGGGGTTATCTGAAAAACTGTTTTTT. It specifies CASSEAFGGRGLSEKLFF.

About this clone: The same CDR3 can be traced to other DNA sequences in this sample. The chain employs TRBV19 and TRBJ2-7; 10 positions match TRBD1. The V and J ends lost 4 bases and 6 bases, in that order; junction bases with no gene match: 6. CDR1 and CDR2 (germline): LNHDA, SQIVND (reference sequence). CDR3 length: 14 amino acids. This chain's CDR3 is CASSTGQGRFEQYF. CDR3 bases: TGTGCCAGTAGTACGGGACAGGGGAGGTTCGAGCAGTACTTC. Drawing the rest from reference TRBV19 and TRBJ2-7, the complete variable domain is DGGITQSPKYLFRKEGQNVTLSCEQNLNHDAMYWYRQDPGQGLRLIYYSQIVNDFQKGDIAEGYSVSREKKESFPLTVTSAQKNPTAFYLCASSTGQGRFEQYFGPGTRLTVT.

The chain is built from TRBV6-6 and TRBJ2-7; D is unclear. The CDR3 has 10 residues. Trimming removed 6 bases at V and 3 bases at J, with 3 bases between. Per germline, CDR1 MNHNY and CDR2 SVGAGI (reference sequence). In DNA form, the CDR3 reads TGTGCCAGCAGCCACTACGAGCAGTACTTC. Residues: CASSHYEQYF.

This chain joins TRBV4-1 and TRBJ2-5; 7 nucleotides align to TRBD1. V lost 2 bases to trimming and J lost 5 bases; unmatched junction nucleotides: 8. The CDR3 totals 15 residues. CDR1 is MGHRA and CDR2 is YSYEKL in the germline V gene. The CDR3 protein is CASSQNSGGRETQYF. The CDR3 nucleotides read TGCGCCAGCAGCCAAAACTCAGGGGGAAGGGAGACCCAGTACTTC.

The V call is TRBV4-3, the J call TRBJ2-1; tentative D call: TRBD2 (6 bases). Germline V gene lookup returns CDR1 LGHNA and CDR2 YSLEER. Trimming stripped 8 bases from V and 8 bases from J, with 22 bases between. CDR3 length: 15 residues. Written as DNA, the CDR3 is TGCGCCAGCGGGCACGGGACTTCCGAGGCCGATGAGCAGTTCTTC. Translated: CASGHGTSEADEQFF.

The J gene is TRBJ2-2, the V gene TRBV5-6; 9 positions agree with TRBD2. This CDR3 is built from 16 residues. J was trimmed by 4 bases and V by 5 bases; bases with no gene match: 9. Germline CDR1 and CDR2: SGHDT and YYEEEE. The CDR3 sequence: CASRIFSGRRTGELFF. In nucleotides, the CDR3 is TGTGCCAGCAGGATTTTCAGCGGGAGGCGCACCGGGGAGCTGTTTTTT.

The chain uses TRBV28 and TRBJ2-7; 8 nucleotides align to TRBD2. The CDR3 totals 12 residues. CDR1 and CDR2 from the germline V gene are MDHEN and SYDVKM. V trimming: 10 bases; J trimming: 2 bases; junction bases outside the gene matches: 4. CDR3 in DNA: TGTGCCATTCGGGAGGGGGCCTACGAGCAGTACTTC. Encoded protein: CAIREGAYEQYF.

The chain carries TRBV7-8 and TRBJ2-1; the D gene is possibly TRBD2 (6 bases). V was trimmed by 1 base and J by 16 bases, leaving 14 bases between them. The CDR3 loop spans 12 amino acids. Germline V gene data show CDR1 as SGHVS and CDR2 as FQNEAQ. The chain's CDR3 is CASSLETGVVFF. The CDR3 DNA is TGTGCCAGCAGCTTAGAAACGGGGGTTGTCTTCTTC.